What follows are 6 T cell receptor beta chains derived from one specimen sequenced in a study of T cells in localized non-small cell lung cancer. Measured with immunoSEQ multiplex PCR; TCRdb has only the in-frame clones, and not every one. The table includes around 83,000 clones, over 80% detected once. The source material was peripheral blood, sampled before any cancer treatment. The receptor set was obtained from a man between 40 and 70 years old with stage I squamous cell lung carcinoma.

The chain combines TRBV6-1 with TRBJ1-2, with TRBD1 identical over 7 bases. Unmatched junction bases numbered 9, after V lost 3 bases and J lost 2 bases. CDR1 is MNHNS and CDR2 is SASEGT in the germline V gene. The CDR3 loop spans 16 amino acids. CDR3 in DNA: TGTGCCAGCAGTGACGAGGGGGCGCTTTCAAACTATGGCTACACCTTC. Protein product: CASSDEGALSNYGYTF.

The chain recombines TRBV5-5 with TRBJ1-2; D perhaps matches TRBD1 (6 bases). Germline CDR1 reads SGHKS; CDR2 reads YYEKEE (reference sequence). This CDR3 is built from 14 residues. With 2 bases removed from V and 4 bases from J, the gap between germline ends came to 12 bases. CDR3 sequence: CASSLGGLGYGYTF. Here the CDR3 DNA reads TGTGCCAGCAGCTTAGGGGGGCTTGGCTATGGCTACACCTTC.

This CDR3 is CASSNVRGSRYEQYF. CDR3 bases: TGTGCCAGCAGCAACGTACGGGGTTCGCGCTACGAGCAGTACTTC. The V call is TRBV7-2, the J call TRBJ2-7; TRBD2 is a possible D gene (5 bases). The CDR3 consists of 15 residues. The V end lost 5 bases, the J end lost 3 bases, and 17 bases lay between the germline ends. Germline V CDR1 and CDR2: SGHTA, FQGNSA.

J is TRBJ2-2 and V is TRBV15; tentatively, D is TRBD1 (6 bases). Per germline, CDR1 LNHNV and CDR2 YYDKDF (reference sequence). The CDR3 contains 15 residues. Trimming cost V 4 bases and J 6 bases, with 15 bases left between them. The CDR3 DNA reads as TGTGCCACCAGCATATTACAGGGTTTGGCCGGGGAGCTGTTTTTT. Translating it yields CATSILQGLAGELFF.

In its sample, this clone was seen once. The V and J genes are TRBV7-3 and TRBJ2-3; 10 positions match TRBD2. The CDR3 runs to 15 residues. CDR1 and CDR2 (germline): SGHTA, FQGTGA. V was pared by 9 bases and J by 1 base, with 7 bases of the junction left unmatched. CDR3 coding DNA: TGTGCCAGTGGGGCCGGGACTAGCGGCACAGATACGCAGTATTTT. This codes for CASGAGTSGTDTQYF. Together with reference TRBV7-3 and TRBJ2-3, the CDR3 gives the full variable domain: GAGVSQTPSNKVTEKGKYVELRCDPISGHTALYWYRQSLGQGPEFLIYFQGTGAADDSGLPNDRFFAVRPEGSVSTLKIQRTERGDSAVYLCASGAGTSGTDTQYFGPGTRLTVL.

The chain joins TRBV4-3 to TRBJ2-7; D is undetermined. CDR3 length equals 15 residues. Trimming took off 1 base at V and 2 bases at J, with 12 bases between the two ends. Germline V gene lookup returns CDR1 LGHNA and CDR2 YSLEER. CDR3 in amino acids: CASSQGHHTTYEQYF. CDR3 sequence (DNA): TGCGCCAGCAGCCAAGGCCACCACACCACCTACGAGCAGTACTTC.